These 30 T cell receptor beta chains came from one sample sequenced in a study of identical twins. TCRdb itself ran the 5' RACE reads through MiXCR, one entry per CDR3 protein. The data show roughly 280,000 distinct CDR3 sequences, roughly 10% seen once. These data were also filed under a second study, of yellow fever vaccine responses in identical twins.

Sequencing was carried out using CD8+ T cells sorted from blood. These receptors all stem from a woman aged 18-29 years in good health.

The chain recombines TRBV7-2 with TRBJ2-3; 10 nucleotides align to TRBD1. J was trimmed by 5 bases and V by 5 bases; bases with no gene match: 7. Germline V gene lookup returns CDR1 SGHTA and CDR2 FQGNSA. The CDR3 extends over 15 amino acids. The CDR3 coding sequence is TGTGCCAGCAGCACGCCGGGACAGGGGAGAGATACGCAGTATTTT. The encoded protein is CASSTPGQGRDTQYF.

In its sample, this clonotype was seen many times. The chain joins TRBV7-9 to TRBJ1-2; D is possibly TRBD1 (5 bases). The germline CDR1 and CDR2 sequences are SEHNR and FQNEAQ (reference sequence). The CDR3 has 16 residues. Trimming shortened V by 1 base and J by 3 bases, and 15 bases separated the two germline ends. The CDR3: CASSLDEQAKDYGYTF. The DNA for the CDR3 is TGTGCCAGCAGCTTAGATGAACAGGCCAAGGACTATGGCTACACCTTC. Combining the CDR3 with reference TRBV7-9 and TRBJ1-2 gives the whole variable domain DTGVSQNPRHKITKRGQNVTFRCDPISEHNRLYWYRQTLGQGPEFLTYFQNEAQLEKSRLLSDRFSAERPKGSFSTLEIQRTEQGDSAMYLCASSLDEQAKDYGYTFGSGTRLTVV.

This clonotype was detected ten times or more. The chain combines TRBV29-1 with TRBJ2-1; D unresolved. Trimming took 5 bases from V and 3 from J, leaving 23 bases between them. From germline, CDR1 is SQVTM and CDR2 ANQGSEA. This CDR3 has 17 residues. The CDR3: CSVQGSPSRVGYNEQFF. The CDR3 DNA is TGCAGCGTTCAAGGGTCACCTTCCCGGGTAGGCTACAATGAGCAGTTCTTC.

This clonotype was seen many times. This rearrangement joins TRBV5-1 to TRBJ2-7; TRBD2 matches 8 bases. This CDR3 contains 15 residues. From germline, CDR1 is SGHRS and CDR2 YFSETQ. V shed 1 base and J 0 bases; nucleotides not matched to a gene: 3. DNA of the CDR3: TGCGCCAGCAGCTTGACGGGGACTAGCTCCTACGAGCAGTACTTC. Protein sequence: CASSLTGTSSYEQYF.

This clonotype was recorded a few times. The rearrangement uses TRBV20-1 and TRBJ2-1; 8 positions agree with TRBD2. CDR3 size: 14 residues. Germline V gene data show CDR1 as DFQATT and CDR2 as SNEGSKA (reference sequence). Unmatched junction bases numbered 4, after V lost 3 bases and J lost 3 bases. CDR3 loop: CSARGLVDYNEQFF. The CDR3 DNA is TGCAGTGCTAGGGGACTAGTGGACTACAATGAGCAGTTCTTC.

This clonotype was counted many times. The chain combines TRBV7-9 with TRBJ2-7; 8 bases fit TRBD2. The CDR3 has 15 amino acids. In germline, CDR1 is SEHNR, CDR2 FQNEAQ (reference sequence). With V trimmed by 5 bases and J by 6 bases, 12 bases remained unmatched. The CDR3 nucleotides read TGTGCCAGCAGCCAAGGAGCGGGAGTTGTGGTCGAGCAGTACTTC. Its translation: CASSQGAGVVVEQYF.

This clonotype was counted only a few times. The V gene is TRBV19, the J gene TRBJ1-5; the D is unclear. V lost 5 bases and J lost 9, with 11 bases in between. Germline V gene lookup returns CDR1 LNHDA and CDR2 SQIVND (reference sequence). This CDR3 comprises 12 residues. CDR3 nucleotide sequence: TGTGCCAGTAGTTCTGGACGGGGGCCCCAGCATTTT. Translation gives CASSSGRGPQHF.

CDR3 in amino acids: CASSVGLAGDEQFF. The CDR3 DNA reads TGTGCCAGCAGCGTGGGACTAGCGGGCGATGAGCAGTTCTTC. The chain combines TRBV13 with TRBJ2-1; 12 nucleotides line up with TRBD2. V gave up 5 bases and J gave up 8 bases; unmatched junction bases: 4. Germline V gene lookup returns CDR1 PRHDT and CDR2 FYEKMQ (reference sequence). This CDR3 is 14 amino acids long.

This clonotype was observed many times. V usage is TRBV12-3 or TRBV12-4 and J usage is TRBJ2-3; the match to TRBD2 covers 12 bases. Trimming cost V 6 bases and J 6 bases; bases outside gene matches: 7. The CDR3 spans 15 residues. CDR3 DNA sequence: TGTGCCAGCAGATCTAGCGGGGGGGCCTTGGATACGCAGTATTTT. It codes for CASRSSGGALDTQYF.

This clonotype was picked up many times. This sequence joins TRBV29-1 and TRBJ2-1; D possibly corresponds to TRBD1 (6 bases). This CDR3 has 11 residues. Germline assignment: CDR1 SQVTM and CDR2 ANQGSEA. V shed 3 bases and J shed 8 bases, with 8 bases lying between them. CDR3 in DNA: TGCAGCGTTGACAGGGGCCATGAGCAGTTCTTC. This codes for CSVDRGHEQFF.

This clonotype was counted many times. The V gene is TRBV4-3, the J gene TRBJ1-4; TRBD1 agrees at 7 bases. V lost 5 bases to trimming and J lost 2 bases; unmatched junction nucleotides: 5. Germline V CDR1 and CDR2: LGHNA, YSLEER. The CDR3 has 15 amino acids. This chain's CDR3 is CASSDRTGTNEKLFF. In nucleotides, the CDR3 is TGCGCCAGCAGCGATCGGACAGGTACTAATGAAAAACTGTTTTTT.

V and J are TRBV12-3 or TRBV12-4 and TRBJ2-7; the D is unclear. The CDR3 length is 12 residues. The V gene lost 3 bases and the J gene lost 6 bases, with 9 bases spanning the gap. CDR3 region: CASSFGPGEQYF. In DNA form, the CDR3 reads TGTGCCAGCAGTTTCGGTCCTGGCGAGCAGTACTTC.

The chain joins TRBV16 to TRBJ2-2; D call uncertain. The germline gives CDR1 KGHSY, CDR2 FQNENV. V lost 8 bases and J 1 base, leaving 8 bases between the germline ends. This CDR3 region has 13 residues. In DNA, the CDR3 is TGTGCCAGCGAGACGAGGAACACCGGGGAGCTGTTTTTT. Amino acids: CASETRNTGELFF.

The chain combines TRBV4-1 with TRBJ2-1; D tentatively reads TRBD1 or TRBD2 (5 bases each). The CDR3 covers 16 residues. CDR1 MGHRA and CDR2 YSYEKL come from the germline V gene. Deletions cut 2 bases from V and 4 bases from J, with 15 bases between. Here the CDR3 reads CASSQSVGEWYNEQFF. The CDR3 nucleotides read TGCGCCAGCAGCCAATCGGTGGGGGAATGGTACAATGAGCAGTTCTTC.

This clonotype was observed a few times. The chain is built from TRBV20-1 and TRBJ1-1; no firm D call. The CDR3 is 12 amino acids. The V end was cut by 1 base, the J end by 14 bases, with 17 bases between. Germline V CDR1 and CDR2: DFQATT, SNEGSKA (reference sequence). Here the CDR3 DNA reads TGCAGTGCTAGAGGATGGAGGATACCGGGCTTCTTT. The encoded protein is CSARGWRIPGFF.

There are many counts of this clonotype. The V and J genes are TRBV7-9 and TRBJ2-7; 7 bases align to TRBD1. V shed 3 bases, J shed 2 bases, and the junction held 4 bases outside the gene matches. This CDR3 contains 14 residues. Germline CDR1 reads SEHNR; CDR2 reads FQNEAQ (reference sequence). The CDR3 loop is CASSFGQAPYEQYF. CDR3 bases: TGTGCCAGCAGCTTTGGACAGGCTCCCTACGAGCAGTACTTC.

This rearrangement joins TRBV7-8 to TRBJ2-2, with D uncertain. Trimming shortened V by 4 bases and J by 6 bases, and 12 bases separated the two germline ends. The CDR3 contains 14 residues. CDR1 and CDR2 from the germline V gene are SGHVS and FQNEAQ. The CDR3 is CASSSLELSGELFF. In nucleotides, the CDR3 is TGTGCCAGCAGCTCCTTAGAATTGTCCGGGGAGCTGTTTTTT.

V is TRBV7-8 and J is TRBJ2-4, with 8 bases fitting TRBD1. V shed 6 bases, J shed 3 bases, and the junction held 22 bases outside the gene matches. The CDR3 is 20 residues long. Germline assignment: CDR1 SGHVS and CDR2 FQNEAQ. The CDR3 reads CASSPHLGVNPGGGKNIQYF. Written as DNA, the CDR3 is TGTGCCAGCAGTCCCCATTTAGGTGTGAATCCAGGGGGCGGCAAAAACATTCAGTACTTC.

The J gene is TRBJ2-7, the V gene TRBV7-9, with 9 bases identical to TRBD1. The CDR3 has 16 residues. The ends lost 5 bases at V and 2 bases at J; junction bases unmatched: 10. The germline V gene encodes CDR1 SEHNR and CDR2 FQNEAQ (reference sequence). In DNA, the CDR3 is TGTGCCAGCAGCCCCCCCTCCGGGACAGGGACCTACGAGCAGTACTTC. Translating it yields CASSPPSGTGTYEQYF.

The rearrangement uses TRBV28 and TRBJ2-7; D unresolved. Germline CDR1 and CDR2: MDHEN and SYDVKM. The CDR3 runs to 14 residues. V dropped 4 bases and J dropped 3 bases, with 13 bases sitting between them. The CDR3 loop reads CASSYTDGVYEQYF. CDR3 in DNA: TGTGCCAGCAGTTACACGGACGGAGTCTACGAGCAGTACTTC. Full variable domain (remainder filled in from reference TRBV28 and TRBJ2-7): DVKVTQSSRYLVKRTGEKVFLECVQDMDHENMFWYRQDPGLGLRLIYFSYDVKMKEKGDIPEGYSVSREKKERFSLILESASTNQTSMYLCASSYTDGVYEQYFGPGTRLTVT.

A few counts support this clonotype. The CDR3 here is CASSGEVQETQYF. For the CDR3, the DNA is TGTGCCAGCAGTGGAGAAGTCCAAGAGACCCAGTACTTC. The chain combines TRBV6-1 with TRBJ2-5; no reliable D call. Germline values: CDR1 MNHNS, CDR2 SASEGT. This CDR3 contains 13 residues. V gave up 4 bases and J gave up 1 base, with 7 bases separating them.

This clonotype occurred a few times. The chain is built from TRBV20-1 and TRBJ2-7; 13 bases agree with TRBD2. Per germline, CDR1 DFQATT and CDR2 SNEGSKA (reference sequence). The CDR3 contains 20 residues. V lost 5 bases to trimming and J lost 5 bases; unmatched junction nucleotides: 24. CDR3 residues: CSAVGRRQPNKGLAGDEQYF. Here the CDR3 DNA reads TGCAGTGCTGTTGGAAGAAGACAGCCAAATAAAGGACTAGCGGGAGACGAGCAGTACTTC.

This clonotype was recorded many times. CDR3 in amino acids: CASSLNGNSYEQYF. CDR3 in DNA: TGCGCCAGCAGCTTGAACGGCAACTCCTACGAGCAGTACTTC. V and J are TRBV5-1 and TRBJ2-7; no definite D call. V was shortened by 1 base and J by 0 bases, with 8 bases between the two germline ends. This CDR3 is built from 14 residues. Germline V lookup: CDR1 SGHRS, CDR2 YFSETQ. Full variable domain (outside the CDR3, taken from reference TRBV5-1 and TRBJ2-7): KAGVTQTPRYLIKTRGQQVTLSCSPISGHRSVSWYQQTPGQGLQFLFEYFSETQRNKGNFPGRFSGRQFSNSRSEMNVSTLELGDSALYLCASSLNGNSYEQYFGPGTRLTVT.

This clonotype was seen repeatedly, ten times or more. This sequence joins TRBV6-2 or TRBV6-3 and TRBJ2-7; D might be TRBD2 (5 bases). The germline CDR1 and CDR2 sequences are MNHEY and SVGEGT. Trimming cost V 7 bases and J 3 bases, with 16 bases left between them. The CDR3 sequence is 14 residues long. For the CDR3, the DNA is TGTGCCAGCATCGAACCTGGACTTAACTACGAGCAGTACTTC. Translated: CASIEPGLNYEQYF.

The sample holds many counts of this clonotype. V usage is TRBV6-2 or TRBV6-3 and J usage is TRBJ1-5; D unclear. The ends were cut back, 0 bases at V and 10 bases at J, with 13 bases in the middle. The CDR3 has 14 residues. Germline V lookup: CDR1 MNHEY, CDR2 SVGEGT. As DNA, the CDR3 is TGTGCCAGCAGTTACTCGTACCCCCAGGATCCCCAGCATTTT. Protein: CASSYSYPQDPQHF.

This clonotype was picked up many times. The J gene is TRBJ2-1, the V gene TRBV4-3; D unresolved. There are 12 residues in the CDR3. Germline V gene sequence: CDR1 LGHNA, CDR2 YSLEER. V was clipped by 2 bases and J by 9 bases, with 8 bases between them. This CDR3 is CASSQIQSEQFF. The CDR3 DNA reads TGCGCCAGCAGCCAAATCCAAAGTGAGCAGTTCTTC.

This clonotype was seen a few times. V usage is TRBV6-7 and J usage is TRBJ2-2; 8 nucleotides line up with TRBD1. TRBV6-7 carries the ORF label, with uncertain function. The V gene end was trimmed by 9 bases and the J gene end by 1 base; junction bases not matched to a gene: 1. This CDR3 is built from 13 residues. The CDR3 DNA reads TGTGCCAGAGGGACAGGGAACACCGGGGAGCTGTTTTTT. Residues: CARGTGNTGELFF.

In nucleotides, the CDR3 is TGTGCCAGCAGTTACTCGATGCAGGGAAGTCAGCCCCAGCATTTT. Translated, it gives CASSYSMQGSQPQHF. The chain couples TRBV6-5 to TRBJ1-5, with a tentative D call TRBD1 (5 bases). The CDR3 is 15 residues long. Germline CDR1 MNHEY, CDR2 SVGAGI. The V end lost 0 bases, the J end lost 6 bases, and 12 bases lay between the germline ends.

The V call is TRBV7-9, the J call TRBJ1-2; the match to TRBD1 covers 8 bases. The CDR3 spans 15 residues. With 5 bases clipped from V and 3 bases from J, the junction kept 8 bases outside the gene matches. Germline lookup yields CDR1 SEHNR and CDR2 FQNEAQ (reference sequence). CDR3 loop: CASSPLGQGHYGYTF. DNA for the CDR3: TGTGCCAGCAGCCCTCTAGGACAGGGCCACTATGGCTACACCTTC. The entire variable domain, with the rest obtained from reference TRBV7-9 and TRBJ1-2, is as follows: DTGVSQNPRHKITKRGQNVTFRCDPISEHNRLYWYRQTLGQGPEFLTYFQNEAQLEKSRLLSDRFSAERPKGSFSTLEIQRTEQGDSAMYLCASSPLGQGHYGYTFGSGTRLTVV.

This chain links TRBV20-1 with TRBJ2-7, with TRBD1 as a possible D gene (6 bases). The CDR3 runs to 16 residues. V lost 0 bases and J 0 bases, leaving 15 bases between the germline ends. Germline values: CDR1 DFQATT, CDR2 SNEGSKA (reference sequence). The CDR3: CSARDRRTVTSYEQYF. DNA for the CDR3: TGCAGTGCTAGAGATCGGAGGACAGTTACCTCCTACGAGCAGTACTTC.